This entry lists 26 T cell receptor beta chains sequenced from one sample in a study of blood T cell repertoires in COVID-19. Repertoires were generated with immunoSEQ multiplex PCR, while TCRdb's copy carries only in-frame clones and drops some. The top ten clones hold 20% to 25% of a sample with approximately 180,000 clones, nearly 90% of them seen once. The specimen sequenced was peripheral blood. The receptors here all came from a man between 60 and 75 years old with active or convalescent COVID-19.

The genes are TRBV11-1 and TRBJ2-1; perhaps TRBD2 as D (5 bases). Germline V gives CDR1 SGHAT, CDR2 FQDESV (reference sequence). The CDR3 covers 14 residues. Trimming left V 1 base short and J 5 bases short, with 9 bases between. As DNA, the CDR3 is TGTGCCAGCAGCTTAGGGCCCGGGGACAATGAGCAGTTCTTC. It yields the protein CASSLGPGDNEQFF.

V gene TRBV2 combines with J gene TRBJ1-5; 7 bases agree with TRBD1. V was pared by 9 bases and J by 0 bases, with 8 bases of the junction left unmatched. CDR3 size: 15 residues. The germline CDR1 and CDR2 sequences are SNHLY and FYNNEI. CDR3 sequence (DNA): TGTGCCAGTAGGGGGCAGGGGCTTAGCAATCAGCCCCAGCATTTT. Protein product: CASRGQGLSNQPQHF.

The chain couples TRBV7-9 to TRBJ1-2; 7 bases are a match to TRBD1. The germline CDR1 and CDR2 sequences are SEHNR and FQNEAQ (reference sequence). CDR3 size: 14 residues. Unmatched junction bases numbered 10, after V lost 4 bases and J lost 8 bases. The CDR3 DNA is TGTGCCAGCAGCTCCGAGACAGGGCGTGGAGGCTACACCTTC. Translation gives CASSSETGRGGYTF. Using reference TRBV7-9 and TRBJ1-2 for the parts outside the CDR3, the full variable domain is DTGVSQNPRHKITKRGQNVTFRCDPISEHNRLYWYRQTLGQGPEFLTYFQNEAQLEKSRLLSDRFSAERPKGSFSTLEIQRTEQGDSAMYLCASSSETGRGGYTFGSGTRLTVV.

The genes are TRBV5-8 and TRBJ2-5; 10 nucleotides agree with TRBD1. Trimming cost V 4 bases and J 3 bases; bases outside gene matches: 6. Looked up from germline, CDR1 is SGHTS and CDR2 is YDEGEE. CDR3 length equals 15 residues. In DNA, the CDR3 is TGTGCCAGCAGCAGAAGGACAGGGGGGGAAGAGACCCAGTACTTC. Protein: CASSRRTGGEETQYF. The entire variable domain, with the rest obtained from reference TRBV5-8 and TRBJ2-5, is as follows: EAGVTQSPTHLIKTRGQQATLRCSPISGHTSVYWYQQALGLGLQFLLWYDEGEERNRGNFPPRFSGRQFPNYSSELNVNALELEDSALYLCASSRRTGGEETQYFGPGTRLLVL.

This chain connects TRBV19 to TRBJ1-2; D is unclear. The CDR3 has 12 amino acids. Germline V gene lookup returns CDR1 LNHDA and CDR2 SQIVND (reference sequence). Trimming left V 7 bases short and J 5 bases short, with 11 bases between. The CDR3, as DNA: TGTGCCAGTAAATCGGTGTTTTATGGCTACACCTTC. It specifies CASKSVFYGYTF.

The CDR3 reads CASSFGQGGNTIYF. The DNA of the CDR3 is TGTGCCAGCAGCTTTGGACAGGGTGGCAACACCATATATTTT. The rearrangement uses TRBV5-5 and TRBJ1-3, with 8 bases fitting TRBD1. Germline values: CDR1 SGHKS, CDR2 YYEKEE (reference sequence). This CDR3 is 14 amino acids long. V lost 2 bases to trimming and J lost 7 bases; unmatched junction nucleotides: 5.

The V call is TRBV6-4, the J call TRBJ2-3; possibly TRBD1 for D (5 bases). This CDR3 contains 13 residues. In germline, CDR1 is MRHNA, CDR2 SNTAGT. The V end was cut by 8 bases, the J end by 3 bases, with 12 bases between. CDR3 DNA sequence: TGTGCCAGCGGACACCATATTACAGATACGCAGTATTTT. Translation gives CASGHHITDTQYF.

The V and J genes are TRBV5-4 and TRBJ2-1, with 7 nucleotides matching TRBD2. The CDR3 contains 16 residues. CDR1 and CDR2 (germline): SGHNT, YYREEE (reference sequence). The junction had 6 bases not matched to a gene; V was cut back by 3 bases and J by 0 bases. CDR3 protein: CASSSPLASSYNEQFF. CDR3 bases: TGTGCCAGCAGCTCCCCACTAGCGAGCTCCTACAATGAGCAGTTCTTC.

J is TRBJ2-7 and V is TRBV5-4; 13 nucleotides align to TRBD2. Trimming took 2 bases from V and 5 from J; bases not matched to a gene: 10. Per the germline V gene, CDR1 is SGHNT and CDR2 is YYREEE (reference sequence). The CDR3 sequence is 17 residues long. CDR3 nucleotides: TGTGCCAGCAGCTTCCAATCTACTAGCGGGGGGGCCCACGAGCAGTACTTC. Residues: CASSFQSTSGGAHEQYF.

This clone has just one count. The rearrangement joins TRBV14 to TRBJ2-3; D gene ambiguous. The CDR3 contains 12 residues. Germline V lookup: CDR1 SGHDN, CDR2 FVKESK. V was trimmed by 5 bases and J by 8 bases, leaving 11 bases between them. The CDR3, as DNA: TGTGCCAGCAGCTTCAGCTCGGGTACGCAGTATTTT. The encoded protein is CASSFSSGTQYF.

This clone was seen a handful of times. The V and J genes are TRBV10-3 and TRBJ2-7; 7 bases align to TRBD1. CDR1 ENHRY and CDR2 SYGVKD come from the germline V gene. This CDR3 has 14 amino acids. Germline trimming cut 1 base from V and 2 bases from J; bases unmatched to any gene: 2. The CDR3 DNA reads as TGTGCCATCAGTGAGTGGCAGGGGGCCTACGAGCAGTACTTC. Protein sequence: CAISEWQGAYEQYF.

The chain recombines TRBV24-1 with TRBJ1-2; TRBD1 is a possible D gene (5 bases). The V gene's germline CDR1 is KGHDR and CDR2 SFDVKD. The CDR3 is made up of 12 amino acids. Trimming left V 6 bases short and J 4 bases short, with 8 bases between. The DNA for the CDR3 is TGTGCCACCAGTCTAGGGGCCTATGGCTACACCTTC. Its translation: CATSLGAYGYTF.

This clone turned up a few times. The identical CDR3 is also encoded by other nucleotide sequences in the sample. V is TRBV5-6 and J is TRBJ1-3; D call uncertain. Deletions cut 0 bases from V and 0 bases from J, with 7 bases between. From germline, CDR1 is SGHDT and CDR2 YYEEEE. This CDR3 region has 15 residues. Written as DNA, the CDR3 is TGTGCCAGCAGCTTGGCCGGGGTCTCTGGAAACACCATATATTTT. The encoded protein is CASSLAGVSGNTIYF.

CDR3 DNA: TGTGCCAGCCTAGGGGGCCGACCCTCTGGAAACACCATATATTTT. Translation gives CASLGGRPSGNTIYF. The chain carries TRBV7-2 and TRBJ1-3; the match to TRBD1 covers 7 bases. Germline V gene lookup returns CDR1 SGHTA and CDR2 FQGNSA. The CDR3 has 15 amino acids. V shed 8 bases, J shed 0 bases, and the junction held 7 bases outside the gene matches.

CDR3 amino acids: CASTRQLGNQPQHF. In DNA form, the CDR3 reads TGTGCCAGCACGAGACAGCTTGGCAATCAGCCCCAGCATTTT. The chain joins TRBV2 to TRBJ1-5; tentative D call: TRBD1 (5 bases). The CDR3 spans 14 residues. Germline assignment: CDR1 SNHLY and CDR2 FYNNEI. Trimming removed 7 bases from V and 2 bases from J, with 12 bases in between.

CDR3 in amino acids: CATSSPKRGSYEQYF. The CDR3 DNA reads TGTGCCACCAGCTCCCCGAAGCGGGGCTCCTACGAGCAGTACTTC. The rearrangement uses TRBV15 and TRBJ2-7; 7 bases fit TRBD2. The V gene end was trimmed by 5 bases and the J gene end by 0 bases; junction bases not matched to a gene: 7. CDR1 and CDR2 (germline): LNHNV, YYDKDF (reference sequence). This CDR3 has 15 amino acids.

This clone has just one count. The same CDR3 arises from other DNA sequences in this sample as well. The chain uses TRBV12-3 or TRBV12-4 and TRBJ1-1, with D unclear. V lost 6 bases and J lost 3, with 5 bases in between. This CDR3 region has 11 residues. CDR3 sequence reads: CASSLYTEAFF. The CDR3 nucleotides read TGTGCCAGCAGCCTTTACACTGAAGCTTTCTTT.

DNA for the CDR3: TGCGCCAGCAGCTCCCGACAGGGGGAGGGACCCCTCCACTTT. Translated, it gives CASSSRQGEGPLHF. The gene calls are TRBV5-1 and TRBJ1-6; TRBD1 agrees at 9 bases. V lost 3 bases and J lost 12; bases outside the gene matches: 7. Germline V lookup: CDR1 SGHRS, CDR2 YFSETQ. This CDR3 is 14 amino acids long.

The chain employs TRBV7-9 and TRBJ2-5; D not resolved. The CDR3 extends over 13 amino acids. The germline CDR1 and CDR2 sequences are SEHNR and FQNEAQ (reference sequence). Deletions cut 3 bases from V and 2 bases from J, with 7 bases between. CDR3 DNA sequence: TGTGCCAGCAGCTTCCAGGTTCAAGAGACCCAGTACTTC. Amino acid sequence: CASSFQVQETQYF.

The V gene is TRBV19, the J gene TRBJ1-1; TRBD1 agrees at 10 bases. The length of the CDR3 is 15 residues. V shed 4 bases, J shed 0 bases, and the junction held 2 bases outside the gene matches. The germline CDR1 and CDR2 sequences are LNHDA and SQIVND (reference sequence). The CDR3 sequence: CASSTGQGLNTEAFF. For the CDR3, the DNA is TGTGCCAGTAGTACGGGACAGGGGCTGAACACTGAAGCTTTCTTT.

This chain links TRBV4-1 with TRBJ2-3, with D perhaps TRBD2 (6 bases). CDR3 length: 16 amino acids. Germline values: CDR1 MGHRA, CDR2 YSYEKL. V was pared by 0 bases and J by 0 bases, with 10 bases between. CDR3: CASSQEMAGSTDTQYF. The CDR3 nucleotides are TGCGCCAGCAGCCAAGAAATGGCGGGGAGCACAGATACGCAGTATTTT.

V usage is TRBV6-1 and J usage is TRBJ1-4; 8 bases map to TRBD1. Germline-derived CDR1 and CDR2 are MNHNS and SASEGT. The V segment lost 3 bases and the J segment 3 bases; nucleotides outside the gene matches: 6. The CDR3 loop spans 16 amino acids. CDR3 in DNA: TGTGCCAGCAGTGAGAGAGACAGGGGTGCTAATGAAAAACTGTTTTTT. Its protein is CASSERDRGANEKLFF.

The chain uses TRBV6-1 and TRBJ1-4; the D is unclear. V shed 3 bases and J shed 13 bases, with 12 bases lying between them. The CDR3 is made up of 12 amino acids. CDR1 and CDR2 (germline): MNHNS, SASEGT. The CDR3 loop reads CASSDSFGGLFF. Written as DNA, the CDR3 is TGTGCCAGCAGTGACAGTTTTGGCGGACTGTTTTTT.

This chain links TRBV5-5 with TRBJ2-1; D may be TRBD1 (5 bases). The germline V gene has CDR1 SGHKS and CDR2 YYEKEE (reference sequence). The CDR3 loop spans 17 amino acids. V was trimmed by 3 bases and J by 7 bases, leaving 23 bases between them. In DNA, the CDR3 is TGTGCCAGCAGCTCGACACTCCAGGGTCAGGTATGGAATGAGCAGTTCTTC. It yields the protein CASSSTLQGQVWNEQFF.

The chain carries TRBV12-3 or TRBV12-4 and TRBJ2-6, with no clear D. The CDR3 runs 13 residues. Trimming pared 5 bases from V and 4 bases from J, leaving 6 bases between. In DNA form, the CDR3 reads TGTGCCAGCAGTGACTCCGGGGCCAACGTCCTGACTTTC. As protein: CASSDSGANVLTF.

The J gene is TRBJ2-1, the V gene TRBV9, with a possible D match to TRBD2 (5 bases). V lost 0 bases to trimming and J lost 7 bases, with 23 bases between them. Germline V gene sequence: CDR1 SGDLS, CDR2 YYNGEE. CDR3 length: 18 residues. The CDR3 bases are TGTGCCAGCAGCGTAGACCCCCTGTTCCGGGCTGGGAGTAATGAGCAGTTCTTC. Encoded protein: CASSVDPLFRAGSNEQFF.